This T cell receptor beta chain was captured by sequencing in a study of T cell responses to AZD1222 COVID-19 vaccine. Germline values: CDR1 LNHDA, CDR2 SQIVND (reference sequence). This CDR3 is built from 12 residues. V lost 3 bases, J lost 9 bases, and 11 bases lay in between. TCRdb's copy holds only in-frame clones and misses some; the assay was immunoSEQ multiplex PCR. The sample lists 200,000 to 300,000 clones, approximately 95% occurring once. This material consisted of peripheral blood, taken on day 0 of AZD1222 vaccination. The sequence was obtained from an adult in good health. The chain uses TRBV19 and TRBJ1-2; D gene uncertain. Here the CDR3 DNA reads TGTGCCAGTAGTATGAGGTCCTCTCGCTACACCTTC. Encoded protein: CASSMRSSRYTF.